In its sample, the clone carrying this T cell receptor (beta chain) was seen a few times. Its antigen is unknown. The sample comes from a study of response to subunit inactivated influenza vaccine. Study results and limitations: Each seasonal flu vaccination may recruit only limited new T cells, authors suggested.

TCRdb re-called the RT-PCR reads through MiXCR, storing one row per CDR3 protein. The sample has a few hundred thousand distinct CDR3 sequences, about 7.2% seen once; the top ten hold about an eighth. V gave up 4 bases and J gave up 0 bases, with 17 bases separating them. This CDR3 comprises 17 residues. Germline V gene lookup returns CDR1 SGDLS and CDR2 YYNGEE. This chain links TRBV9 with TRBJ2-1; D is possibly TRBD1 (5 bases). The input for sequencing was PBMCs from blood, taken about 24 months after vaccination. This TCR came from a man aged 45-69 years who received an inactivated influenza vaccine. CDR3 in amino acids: CASSFSSAGNSYNEQFF. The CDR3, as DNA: TGTGCCAGCAGCTTTTCATCGGCAGGGAACTCCTACAATGAGCAGTTCTTC.